These 22 T cell receptor beta chains came from one sample sequenced in a study of breast tumors, draining lymph nodes, adjacent tissues. One entry per CDR3 protein, called by TCRdb with MiXCR from the multiplex PCR reads. The sample yields 45,000 or so distinct CDR3 sequences, 20% to 25% seen once. Material for sequencing was breast tumor tissue. These receptors all stem from a female donor with breast cancer. Some clones in this sample may be carry-over from other donors' samples.

In its sample, this clonotype was seen a few times. The chain recombines TRBV7-9 with TRBJ2-1; D tentatively reads TRBD1 or TRBD2 (5 bases each). Deletions cut 0 bases from V and 4 bases from J, with 10 bases between. Germline V gene sequence: CDR1 SEHNR, CDR2 FQNEAQ (reference sequence). The CDR3 sequence is 15 residues long. The CDR3 loop reads CASSLAGTQYNEQFF. In nucleotides, the CDR3 is TGTGCCAGCAGCTTAGCAGGGACGCAGTACAATGAGCAGTTCTTC. The full variable domain, rest sourced from reference TRBV7-9 and TRBJ2-1, is DTGVSQNPRHKITKRGQNVTFRCDPISEHNRLYWYRQTLGQGPEFLTYFQNEAQLEKSRLLSDRFSAERPKGSFSTLEIQRTEQGDSAMYLCASSLAGTQYNEQFFGPGTRLTVL.

The sample holds many counts of this clonotype. The J gene is TRBJ1-3, the V gene TRBV7-8; weak D call: TRBD1 (5 bases). The V gene's germline CDR1 is SGHVS and CDR2 FQNEAQ. CDR3 length equals 15 residues. Trimming removed 1 base at V and 7 bases at J, with 14 bases between. Written as DNA, the CDR3 is TGTGCCAGCAGCTTAGGGTTCGGGGGAGGTAACACCATATATTTT. Translation: CASSLGFGGGNTIYF.

Notes on this clonotype: A read error is possible here, since a much larger clone lies one base away. The V gene is TRBV10-3, the J gene TRBJ2-1, with D possibly matching TRBD1 (5 bases). CDR3 length: 18 amino acids. Trimming stripped 3 bases from V and 0 bases from J, with 18 bases between. Germline CDR1 is ENHRY and CDR2 is SYGVKD. CDR3 sequence (DNA): TGTGCCATCAGTGATCCGTGGGGCGAGCTCCGCTCCTACAATGAGCAGTTCTTC. Amino acids: CAISDPWGELRSYNEQFF.

This clonotype was seen repeatedly, ten times or more. V gene TRBV6-1 combines with J gene TRBJ2-7, with TRBD2 matching over 8 bases. Looked up from germline, CDR1 is MNHNS and CDR2 is SASEGT. J lost 3 bases, V lost 11 bases, and 9 bases had no gene match. CDR3 length equals 13 residues. The CDR3 coding sequence is TGTGCCGTACCGGGACTAGGTGTCTACGAGCAGTACTTC. As protein: CAVPGLGVYEQYF.

This clonotype is deemed medium-sized (0.01 to 0.1%). V gene TRBV5-1 combines with J gene TRBJ2-7; 10 bases align to TRBD1. Per the germline V gene, CDR1 is SGHRS and CDR2 is YFSETQ. J gave up 3 bases and V 4 bases, and 7 bases lay outside the gene matches. The CDR3 is 15 amino acids. CDR3 sequence: CASSPGQGIFYEQYF. The CDR3 coding sequence is TGCGCCAGCAGCCCGGGACAGGGGATATTCTACGAGCAGTACTTC. Filled out from reference TRBV5-1 and TRBJ2-7, the complete variable domain reads KAGVTQTPRYLIKTRGQQVTLSCSPISGHRSVSWYQQTPGQGLQFLFEYFSETQRNKGNFPGRFSGRQFSNSRSEMNVSTLELGDSALYLCASSPGQGIFYEQYFGPGTRLTVT.

The chain carries TRBV7-2 and TRBJ1-2, with D hard to call. Germline V CDR1 and CDR2: SGHTA, FQGNSA. V dropped 4 bases and J dropped 8 bases, with 23 bases sitting between them. This CDR3 has 16 residues. The CDR3 spells CASSSETKDPGGGYTF. In DNA, the CDR3 is TGTGCCAGCAGCTCAGAGACTAAGGACCCCGGAGGAGGCTACACCTTC. The whole variable domain, filled in from reference TRBV7-2 and TRBJ1-2, reads GAGVSQSPSNKVTEKGKDVELRCDPISGHTALYWYRQSLGQGLEFLIYFQGNSAPDKSGLPSDRFSAERTGGSVSTLTIQRTQQEDSAVYLCASSSETKDPGGGYTFGSGTRLTVV.

This chain joins TRBV27 and TRBJ1-5; D is uncertain. From germline, CDR1 is MNHEY and CDR2 SMNVEV (reference sequence). There are 15 residues in the CDR3. The V end was cut by 2 bases, the J end by 4 bases, with 12 bases between. The CDR3 coding sequence is TGTGCCAGCAGTTTAGAGGGCGAATTGAATCAGCCCCAGCATTTT. Protein sequence: CASSLEGELNQPQHF.

This clonotype has ten or more counts. The chain uses TRBV20-1 and TRBJ2-2, with a weak D call TRBD1 (5 bases). The V and J ends lost 5 bases and 5 bases respectively, with 12 bases between them. CDR1 is DFQATT, CDR2 SNEGSKA, per germline (reference sequence). This CDR3 has 13 residues. As DNA, the CDR3 is TGCAGTGCTTCCAGGGATGTGACCGGGGAGCTGTTTTTT. As protein: CSASRDVTGELFF.

This clonotype has at least ten counts. The V and J genes are TRBV28 and TRBJ2-1; D is undetermined. CDR3 size: 15 residues. Germline assignment: CDR1 MDHEN and CDR2 SYDVKM. V lost 4 bases and J lost 5, with 15 bases in between. In DNA, the CDR3 is TGTGCCAGCAGTTGGTCTGGGATTTTTAACAATGAGCAGTTCTTC. Its protein is CASSWSGIFNNEQFF.

This clonotype was observed at least ten times. The CDR3 reads CASIGGGYNEQFF. In DNA, the CDR3 is TGTGCCAGCATCGGAGGTGGATACAATGAGCAGTTCTTC. The V call is TRBV6-1, the J call TRBJ2-1; D perhaps matches TRBD2 (5 bases). V dropped 7 bases and J dropped 4 bases, with 11 bases sitting between them. The germline V gene encodes CDR1 MNHNS and CDR2 SASEGT. CDR3 size: 13 residues.

This clonotype was recorded many times. V gene TRBV27 combines with J gene TRBJ2-1, with D unresolved. V lost 0 bases to trimming and J lost 9 bases, with 6 bases between them. The germline CDR1 and CDR2 sequences are MNHEY and SMNVEV (reference sequence). The CDR3 has 12 residues. CDR3 loop: CASSLSVGEQFF. CDR3 in DNA: TGTGCCAGCAGTTTATCCGTCGGTGAGCAGTTCTTC.

The chain is built from TRBV2 and TRBJ2-1; D could derive from TRBD1 or TRBD2 (5 bases each). Trimming left V 6 bases short and J 6 bases short, with 21 bases between. Germline loops: CDR1 SNHLY, CDR2 FYNNEI. This CDR3 is 16 amino acids long. The CDR3 coding sequence is TGTGCCAGCAGCCTTAACCCCGGACGGGGCAGCAATGAGCAGTTCTTC. This gives the protein CASSLNPGRGSNEQFF. Combining the CDR3 with reference TRBV2 and TRBJ2-1 gives the whole variable domain EPEVTQTPSHQVTQMGQEVILRCVPISNHLYFYWYRQILGQKVEFLVSFYNNEISEKSEIFDDQFSVERPDGSNFTLKIRSTKLEDSAMYFCASSLNPGRGSNEQFFGPGTRLTVL.

This clonotype was seen repeatedly, ten times or more. J is TRBJ2-3 and V is TRBV4-1; a weak D match, TRBD1 (6 bases). Germline V gene sequence: CDR1 MGHRA, CDR2 YSYEKL. The germline V and J ends were trimmed by 2 bases and 5 bases, with 11 bases remaining between them. The CDR3 is made up of 14 amino acids. The CDR3 reads CASSQPNRVDTQYF. The CDR3 DNA reads TGCGCCAGCAGCCAACCGAACAGGGTAGATACGCAGTATTTT.

With respect to this clonotype: A read error may produce the germline difference seen at one junction end. The V and J genes are TRBV4-1 and TRBJ2-7; the D gene is possibly TRBD2 (5 bases). CDR1 and CDR2 (germline): MGHRA, YSYEKL. The CDR3 covers 18 residues. As DNA, the CDR3 is TGCGCCAGCAGCCAAGCCCTCTACGCTGGACTTAGCTCCTGCGAGCAGTACTTC. This codes for CASSQALYAGLSSCEQYF.

This clonotype was observed at least ten times. The chain joins TRBV20-1 to TRBJ1-2; D may be TRBD1 (5 bases). The CDR3 totals 14 residues. V lost 1 base to trimming and J lost 1 base, with 10 bases between them. CDR1 and CDR2 (germline): DFQATT, SNEGSKA (reference sequence). CDR3 bases: TGCAGTGCTAGAGGGGACGGAGTTAACTATGGCTACACCTTC. Translation gives CSARGDGVNYGYTF.

This clonotype was observed many times. The chain couples TRBV19 to TRBJ1-2; the D gene is possibly TRBD1 (6 bases). Germline CDR1 is LNHDA and CDR2 is SQIVND (reference sequence). V lost 3 bases and J lost 8, with 13 bases in between. The CDR3 extends over 13 amino acids. CDR3 sequence (DNA): TGTGCCAGTAGTATGGGTCCAGGGGACGGCTACACCTTC. This gives the protein CASSMGPGDGYTF.

This clonotype was picked up many times. The chain recombines TRBV6-5 with TRBJ1-6; D remains ambiguous. Trimming cost V 4 bases and J 7 bases, with 8 bases left between them. Germline V lookup: CDR1 MNHEY, CDR2 SVGAGI. This CDR3 has 13 amino acids. The CDR3 DNA sequence: TGTGCCAGCAGTTTGTCAGCAAATTCACCCCTCCACTTT. It is translated as CASSLSANSPLHF.

This clonotype was detected many times. This sequence joins TRBV20-1 and TRBJ2-5, with D possibly TRBD1 on 6 matching bases. The CDR3 extends over 15 amino acids. Germline V gives CDR1 DFQATT, CDR2 SNEGSKA (reference sequence). Trimming stripped 1 base from V and 1 base from J, with 13 bases between. The CDR3 coding sequence is TGCAGTGCTAGAGCTCCCCCCAGGGGCCAAGAGACCCAGTACTTC. Protein: CSARAPPRGQETQYF.

This clonotype came up a few times. J is TRBJ2-5 and V is TRBV6-4; no clear D. The CDR3 contains 13 residues. Looked up from germline, CDR1 is MRHNA and CDR2 is SNTAGT. With 7 bases removed from V and 5 bases from J, the gap between germline ends came to 14 bases. The CDR3 is CASNFGGRETQYF. CDR3 bases: TGTGCCAGCAACTTCGGCGGACGGGAGACCCAGTACTTC.

Regarding this clonotype: This may arise from a read error, as a much more abundant clone is one base away. The chain employs TRBV11-2 and TRBJ1-4; D not certain. CDR3 length: 15 residues. Per the germline V gene, CDR1 is SGHAT and CDR2 is FQNNGV. The CDR3 here is CASSLGGMVNEKLIF. CDR3 nucleotides: TGTGCCAGCAGCTTAGGGGGAATGGTGAATGAAAAACTGATTTTT.

There are many counts of this clonotype. The chain combines TRBV20-1 with TRBJ2-5; D may be TRBD1 (5 bases). The CDR3 loop spans 13 amino acids. Deletions cut 5 bases from V and 4 bases from J, with 14 bases between. The germline gives CDR1 DFQATT, CDR2 SNEGSKA (reference sequence). Here the CDR3 DNA reads TGCAGTGCTCGCAGGGTGGGTGGAGAGACCCAGTACTTC. As protein: CSARRVGGETQYF.

V usage is TRBV29-1 and J usage is TRBJ1-1; no clear D gene. Trimming pared 0 bases from V and 8 bases from J, leaving 13 bases between. The CDR3 totals 13 residues. From germline, CDR1 is SQVTM and CDR2 ANQGSEA. DNA of the CDR3: TGCAGCGTTGAAGATGACATCTCTAGGGAAGCTTTCTTT. Amino acids: CSVEDDISREAFF.